Listed here are 8 T cell receptor beta chains from one sample, sequenced in a study of blood T cell repertoires in COVID-19. Assay: immunoSEQ multiplex PCR; the TCRdb copy retains only in-frame clones and omits some. The data contain more than 300,000 clones, around 87% of them singletons. Material for sequencing was peripheral blood. These receptors were taken from a young woman with COVID-19, enrolled during active disease.

The chain joins TRBV9 to TRBJ2-1; 10 positions match TRBD2. Germline V lookup: CDR1 SGDLS, CDR2 YYNGEE. V was clipped by 3 bases and J by 10 bases; unmatched bases: 13. This CDR3 has 16 residues. As DNA, the CDR3 is TGTGCCAGCAGCGACCCCGGAGCGGGAGGGCCAGGGGAGCAGTTCTTC. Residues: CASSDPGAGGPGEQFF.

The J gene is TRBJ2-7, the V gene TRBV24-1; 14 positions agree with TRBD2. Losses at the gene ends were 3 bases for V and 4 bases for J; bases not matched to a gene: 7. Germline CDR1 and CDR2: KGHDR and SFDVKD. This CDR3 spans 17 amino acids. The CDR3 region has the DNA TGTGCCACCAGTGATACCGGGACTAGCGGGAGTGAATACGAGCAGTACTTC. Amino acid sequence: CATSDTGTSGSEYEQYF.

The chain joins TRBV27 to TRBJ2-2; TRBD1 matches at 7 bases. CDR1 and CDR2 (germline): MNHEY, SMNVEV (reference sequence). CDR3 length equals 16 residues. V gave up 4 bases and J gave up 4 bases; unmatched junction bases: 9. As DNA, the CDR3 is TGTGCCAGCAGTTCAGGGGGAGTTTTTGGCACCGGGGAGCTGTTTTTT. This gives the protein CASSSGGVFGTGELFF.

The chain couples TRBV30 to TRBJ2-5; 7 bases map to TRBD1. Trimming removed 5 bases from V and 7 bases from J; junction bases left unmatched: 10. CDR1 and CDR2 from the germline V gene are GTSNPN and SVGIG (reference sequence). This CDR3 has 13 residues. In DNA form, the CDR3 reads TGTGCCTGGGGGCAGAGGGCAGGGGGGACCCAGTACTTC. Translated: CAWGQRAGGTQYF.

This clone was observed a handful of times. This chain joins TRBV9 and TRBJ2-2; maybe TRBD2 (6 bases). CDR3 size: 15 residues. The V end was cut by 3 bases, the J end by 1 base, with 10 bases between. Germline V gives CDR1 SGDLS, CDR2 YYNGEE. CDR3 DNA: TGTGCCAGCAGCGCCTTTAGCGGGAACACCGGGGAGCTGTTTTTT. Translation: CASSAFSGNTGELFF.

The chain couples TRBV5-1 to TRBJ1-1; D uncertain. V lost 4 bases to trimming and J lost 2 bases, with 9 bases between them. The CDR3 covers 13 residues. Germline CDR1 reads SGHRS; CDR2 reads YFSETQ. CDR3 amino acids: CASSVSHNTEAFF. The DNA for the CDR3 is TGCGCCAGCAGCGTTTCACATAACACTGAAGCTTTCTTT.

V and J are TRBV11-1 and TRBJ2-7; a weak D match, TRBD2 (5 bases). V dropped 2 bases and J dropped 2 bases, with 10 bases sitting between them. Germline CDR1 reads SGHAT; CDR2 reads FQDESV (reference sequence). This CDR3 has 14 residues. CDR3 coding DNA: TGTGCCAGCAGCTTACGAGGGAAGACCTACGAGCAGTACTTC. It translates to CASSLRGKTYEQYF.

The genes are TRBV19 and TRBJ2-1; D possibly corresponds to TRBD2 (5 bases). Per germline, CDR1 LNHDA and CDR2 SQIVND (reference sequence). Between the trimmed V and J ends, which lost 3 bases and 1 base, there was a span of 10 bases. The CDR3 contains 15 residues. The chain's CDR3 is CASSIDYRSYNEQFF. The CDR3 DNA reads TGTGCCAGTAGTATCGACTATAGGTCCTACAATGAGCAGTTCTTC.